Here is one TCR beta chain with its context. Antigen specificity is unknown. The sample belongs to a study of Ad26.COV2.S vaccination and SARS-CoV-2 variants. Assay used: immunoSEQ multiplex PCR; TCRdb lists only in-frame clones, some missing. The table lists 300,000 to 350,000 clones, roughly 90% of them singletons, with about 10% in the top ten. The CDR3 loop spans 17 amino acids. Germline V gene lookup returns CDR1 SGHRS and CDR2 YFSETQ. Germline trimming cut 0 bases from V and 7 bases from J; bases unmatched to any gene: 14. Specified treatment: some 20 received Ad26.COV2.S at low or high dose, single or two shots; about 5 received placebo; per-sample allocation not given. It was on day 63 after the first vaccine or placebo injection that samples were taken. The study's findings and limits: It is possible that the TCR breadth and depth analyses underestimated the total T cell responses. Spike-specific responses of CD8+ and CD4+ T cells were reported to display substantial breadth after vaccination.

The sequence was obtained from a person between 18 and 65 years old who received the Ad26.COV2.S COVID-19 vaccine or a placebo. The chain couples TRBV5-1 to TRBJ2-3, with 7 nucleotides matching TRBD2. Sequenced here: peripheral blood, sampled in a trial of Ad26.COV2.S vaccine versus placebo. CDR3 protein: CASSLAPGSGASHTQYF. In DNA, the CDR3 is TGCGCCAGCAGCTTGGCCCCGGGGAGCGGGGCATCACATACGCAGTATTTT.